The entry below gives a single T cell receptor (beta chain) sequence along with its context. Its target is unknown. This sample stems from a study of shared clonotypes between healthy human individuals. Overall study findings and caveats: Generation probabilities of non-shared clonotypes were lower (relative to those shared by all four donors).

Germline assignment: CDR1 LNHDA and CDR2 SQIVND (reference sequence). CDR3 length: 18 amino acids. J was trimmed by 2 bases and V by 5 bases; bases with no gene match: 12. When replicate PCRs were run on sorted subsets, they used 200 ng DNA, some 29,000 T cell genomes. TCRdb's copy holds only in-frame clones and misses some; the assay was immunoSEQ multiplex PCR. Of over a million clones in the sample, around 97% were seen once. The receptor was isolated from a man aged 25-45 years in good health. The chain recombines TRBV19 with TRBJ2-6, with TRBD1 matching 7 bases. The specimen was naive CD4+ T cells sorted from blood. Subset here: CD45RA+ positively selected. CDR3 region: CASSPRDRFQAGANVLTF. The CDR3 bases are TGTGCCAGTAGTCCTCGGGACAGATTTCAGGCTGGGGCCAACGTCCTGACTTTC.